One sample yielded the 10 T cell receptor beta chains listed below, sequenced in a study of Graves' ophthalmopathy and Graves' hyperthyroidism. TCR beta CDR3 regions were amplified from RNA transcripts. Investigators did first-round RT-PCR with HTBI primers, then second-round multiplex PCR. Each CDR3 protein gets one entry after TCRdb re-called the multiplex PCR reads with MiXCR. Here the sample spans roughly 400,000 distinct CDR3 sequences, just over 15% being singletons. The sample comprised peripheral blood. Every receptor here comes from a woman younger than 30 with stable Graves' hyperthyroidism.

Of note for this clonotype: This clone may be a read error of a much larger clone one base away. The CDR3 does not end in the conserved phenylalanine or tryptophan, so this is likely a read error. J is TRBJ1-5 and V is TRBV11-3; D possibly corresponds to TRBD1 (5 bases). Germline assignment: CDR1 SGHNT and CDR2 YENEEA. V was pared by 6 bases and J by 7 bases, with 13 bases between. CDR3 length: 13 residues. CDR3: CASSTSGGQPQHL. CDR3 in DNA: TGTGCCAGCAGTACATCGGGGGGACAGCCCCAGCATTTG.

This clonotype was detected many times. The chain has TRBV19 and TRBJ1-5; possible D gene TRBD1, 5 bases. Germline V gene sequence: CDR1 LNHDA, CDR2 SQIVND (reference sequence). The CDR3 sequence is 14 residues long. Trimming took off 7 bases at V and 4 bases at J, with 14 bases between the two ends. The CDR3 DNA is TGTGCCAGTACTAGGGGAGGGAAGAATCAGCCCCAGCATTTT. Encoded protein: CASTRGGKNQPQHF.

A remark on this clonotype: An end of the junction does not agree with germline; a read error may underlie this. V gene TRBV3-1 combines with J gene TRBJ1-2; maybe TRBD1 (5 bases). Germline CDR1 reads LGHDT; CDR2 reads YNNKEL (reference sequence). The CDR3 length is 13 residues. The CDR3, as DNA: TGTGCCAGCAACCAAGGGGTGAGGAATGGCTACACCTTC. This gives the protein CASNQGVRNGYTF. Supplemented by reference TRBV3-1 and TRBJ1-2, the full variable domain reads DTAVSQTPKYLVTQMGNDKSIKCEQNLGHDTMYWYKQDSKKFLKIMFSYNNKELIINETVPNRFSPKSPDKAHLNLHINSLELGDSAVYFCASNQGVRNGYTFGSGTRLTVV.

CDR3 in DNA: TGTGCCAGCAGCCCGAAGACTAGCGGAAATTACGAGCAGTACTTC. Protein sequence: CASSPKTSGNYEQYF. This sequence joins TRBV7-8 and TRBJ2-7; 9 bases are a match to TRBD2. Trimming at V came to 5 bases and at J to 4 bases, leaving 9 bases not matched to a gene. CDR3 length: 15 amino acids. The germline V gene encodes CDR1 SGHVS and CDR2 FQNEAQ.

This clonotype was observed at least ten times. This chain links TRBV19 with TRBJ1-1; D remains unclear. Trimming removed 6 bases from V and 2 bases from J, with 13 bases in between. CDR1 and CDR2 from the germline V gene are LNHDA and SQIVND (reference sequence). This CDR3 has 14 amino acids. The CDR3 DNA follows: TGTGCCAGTAGCATGCGTCAGGTAAACACTGAAGCTTTCTTT. This translates into CASSMRQVNTEAFF.

This clonotype was picked up one time. This chain connects TRBV20-1 to TRBJ1-2, with D tentatively TRBD1 (6 bases). Looked up from germline, CDR1 is DFQATT and CDR2 is SNEGSKA (reference sequence). This CDR3 has 13 amino acids. V was trimmed by 8 bases and J by 2 bases, leaving 15 bases between them. The CDR3 sequence is CSPGRGTNYGYTF. The CDR3 nucleotides read TGCAGTCCCGGCAGGGGAACCAACTATGGCTACACCTTC.

This clonotype was counted ten times or more. The V and J genes are TRBV5-1 and TRBJ2-5, with D possibly TRBD2 on 5 matching bases. V was clipped by 3 bases and J by 5 bases, with 11 bases between them. The CDR3 is made up of 13 amino acids. Germline CDR1 reads SGHRS; CDR2 reads YFSETQ. The DNA for the CDR3 is TGCGCCAGCAGCTGGAGGATTCCGGAGACCCAGTACTTC. Its protein is CASSWRIPETQYF.

This clonotype was picked up many times. The chain uses TRBV12-3 or TRBV12-4 and TRBJ2-5; the D is unclear. With 4 bases removed from V and 2 bases from J, the gap between germline ends came to 17 bases. The CDR3 runs to 16 residues. The CDR3 region has the DNA TGTGCCAGCAGTTCAGCCTCATCTACCGGACAAGAGACCCAGTACTTC. This codes for CASSSASSTGQETQYF.

This clonotype was observed a few times. The chain's CDR3 is CASSIEAGYTF. DNA of the CDR3: TGTGCCAGTAGTATAGAGGCGGGCTACACCTTC. The chain couples TRBV19 to TRBJ1-2, with unresolved D. The germline gives CDR1 LNHDA, CDR2 SQIVND (reference sequence). This CDR3 is built from 11 residues. Trimming removed 0 bases from V and 8 bases from J, with 4 bases in between.

This clonotype was seen a handful of times. The rearrangement joins TRBV9 to TRBJ1-2, with TRBD1 matching 7 bases. Germline V gives CDR1 SGDLS, CDR2 YYNGEE. The CDR3 has 15 amino acids. Trimming cost V 0 bases and J 0 bases; bases outside gene matches: 2. The chain's CDR3 is CASSVAGGPNYGYTF. In DNA form, the CDR3 reads TGTGCCAGCAGCGTAGCAGGGGGTCCTAACTATGGCTACACCTTC.